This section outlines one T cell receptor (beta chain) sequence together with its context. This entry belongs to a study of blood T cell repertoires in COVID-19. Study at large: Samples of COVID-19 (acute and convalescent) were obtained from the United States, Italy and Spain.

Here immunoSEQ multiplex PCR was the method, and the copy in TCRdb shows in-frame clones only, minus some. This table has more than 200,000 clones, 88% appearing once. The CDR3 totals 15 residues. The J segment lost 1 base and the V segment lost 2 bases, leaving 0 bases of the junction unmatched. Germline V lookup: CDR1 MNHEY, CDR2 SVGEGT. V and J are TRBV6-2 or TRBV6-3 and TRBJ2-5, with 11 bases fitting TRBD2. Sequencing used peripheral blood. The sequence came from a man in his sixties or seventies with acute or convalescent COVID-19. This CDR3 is CASSYLAGGQETQYF. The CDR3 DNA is TGTGCCAGCAGTTACCTAGCGGGAGGCCAAGAGACCCAGTACTTC.